The rows below give T cell receptor beta chains drawn from one sample of a study of CD8+ T cells in alopecia areata. TCRdb's copy holds only in-frame clones and misses some; the assay was immunoSEQ multiplex PCR. The sample consists of 170,000 or so clones, roughly 62% of them appearing once. The specimen comprised CD8+ T cells sorted from blood, sampled at week 24, from a patient treated with tofacitinib. These receptors all come from a human donor with alopecia areata. CDR3s include the opening cysteine and the closing phenylalanine or tryptophan. D genes are given only for firm matches. Where a row states a size, it is once, few, many or the class of an expanded clone; other rows omit it.

NA,TRBV29-1,NA,13,TRBJ2-5,TGCAGCGTGCCCGGGGCTGGAAAAGAGACCCAGTACTTC,CSVPGAGKETQYF
TRBD1,TRBV11-3,NA,18,TRBJ2-1,TGTGCCAGCAGTAATTCGGACAGGGGGCCGGAATCCTACAATGAGCAGTTCTTC,CASSNSDRGPESYNEQFF
NA,TRBV9,NA,14,TRBJ1-5,TGTGCCAGCGCGTGGGGGGATAGCAATCAGCCCCAGCATTTT,CASAWGDSNQPQHF
TRBD1,TRBV6-5,few,14,TRBJ2-7,TGTGCCAGCAGTTTGGGACAGGGTGGGTACGAGCAGTACTTC,CASSLGQGGYEQYF
NA,TRBV9,few,11,TRBJ1-2,TGTGCCAGCAGCGTAGGGAACAGCTACACCTTC,CASSVGNSYTF
NA,TRBV30,NA,15,TRBJ1-2,TGTGCCTGGAGGGTCTTCAACAGTTTTAACTATGGCTACACCTTC,CAWRVFNSFNYGYTF
NA,TRBV13,few,13,TRBJ1-5,TGTGCCAGCAGCTTAGGGGGAGGTCAGCCCCAGCATTTT,CASSLGGGQPQHF
NA,TRBV30,NA,12,TRBJ2-5,TGTGCCTGGAGTAGTCAGCAAGAGACCCAGTACTTC,CAWSSQQETQYF
TRBD1,TRBV6-5,NA,15,TRBJ2-7,TGTGCCAGCAGAGCGGGACAGGGGGTAGGGTACGAGCAGTACTTC,CASRAGQGVGYEQYF
NA,TRBV29-1,NA,13,TRBJ1-1,TGCAGCGTTGGGCCGGGGGCCGACACTGAAGCTTTCTTT,CSVGPGADTEAFF
NA,TRBV6-5,few,13,TRBJ1-5,TGTGCCAGCAGGGGTGCCAGCAATCAGCCCCAGCATTTT,CASRGASNQPQHF
TRBD2,TRBV5-6,few,14,TRBJ2-1,TGTGCCAGTGCCCCGGGGGGCTCCTACAATGAGCAGTTCTTC,CASAPGGSYNEQFF
TRBD1,TRBV29-1,few,11,TRBJ2-1,TGCAGCGTTAGACAGGGAAATGAGCAGTTCTTC,CSVRQGNEQFF
TRBD2,TRBV29-1,NA,16,TRBJ2-1,TGCAGCGTGGCGAAGACTAGCGGGGGGTCCTACAATGAGCAGTTCTTC,CSVAKTSGGSYNEQFF
NA,TRBV6-6,few,13,TRBJ1-2,TGTGCCAGCAGTCAATCCATGAACTATGGCTACACCTTC,CASSQSMNYGYTF
NA,TRBV9,few,11,TRBJ2-3,TGTGCCAGCAGCGTAGGTGATACGCAGTATTTT,CASSVGDTQYF
NA,TRBV29-1,NA,13,TRBJ2-7,TGCAGCGCGCGATGGCCGGGCTCCTACGAGCAGTACTTC,CSARWPGSYEQYF